This T cell receptor (beta chain) was observed in a study of T cell responses to AZD1222 COVID-19 vaccine. The sample holds one count of this clone. The CDR3 runs 14 residues. Losses at the gene ends were 3 bases for V and 6 bases for J; bases not matched to a gene: 4. CDR1 is SGHNT, CDR2 YYREEE, per germline (reference sequence). TCRdb's table, derived via immunoSEQ multiplex PCR, lists solely in-frame clones and lacks some. Altogether more than 70,000 clones are present, 80% to 95% being singletons, with the ten largest covering around 30%. The chain carries TRBV5-4 and TRBJ2-2; 8 bases fit TRBD1. This receptor was identified in an adult who received the AZD1222 COVID-19 vaccine. This specimen consisted of peripheral blood, obtained 28 days after the second AZD1222 dose. CDR3 region: CASSWTGMAGELFF. Written as DNA, the CDR3 is TGTGCCAGCAGCTGGACAGGGATGGCCGGGGAGCTGTTTTTT.